Listed here is a single T cell receptor beta chain. The sample comes from a study of response to subunit inactivated influenza vaccine. TCRdb re-analysed the RT-PCR reads in MiXCR, keeping a single row per CDR3 protein. The sample contains a few hundred thousand distinct CDR3 sequences, around 20% of which appear only once. V shed 6 bases and J 10 bases; nucleotides not matched to a gene: 9. The germline gives CDR1 MDHEN, CDR2 SYDVKM. The CDR3 sequence is 13 residues long. This clonotype was obtained from a man aged 50 to 69 who received an inactivated influenza vaccine. Sequenced material: PBMCs from blood, taken less than 22 months after vaccination. This chain uses TRBV28 with TRBJ2-1; 7 bases are a match to TRBD2. This chain's CDR3 is CASSPAGPLEQFF. The DNA for the CDR3 is TGTGCCAGCAGCCCAGCGGGACCGCTGGAGCAGTTCTTC.